A selection of T cell receptor beta chains follows, all from one sample in a study of T cells in tumors and immune-related adverse events. Generated by immunoSEQ multiplex PCR, the TCRdb table keeps only in-frame clones and is missing some. The sample records roughly 5,000 clones, approximately 64% being singletons. This sample comprised gut tissue, obtained from a patient treated with anti-PD-1 therapy. These receptors were taken from a female donor with metastatic renal cell carcinoma. Both conserved end residues are part of each CDR3. D genes are given only for firm matches. Some rows have no size entry. The others give once, few or many, or a class for an expanded clone.

clone_size	v_call	d_call	j_call	cdr3_nt	cdr3_aa
few	TRBV7-8	.	TRBJ2-3	TGTGCCAGCAGCTTAGCCTCCGGGACCACAGATACGCAGTATTTT	CASSLASGTTDTQYF
few	TRBV11-2	.	TRBJ1-5	TGTGCCAGCAGCTCTCAACTGGAACAGCCCCAGCATTTT	CASSSQLEQPQHF
.	TRBV7-2	TRBD1	TRBJ1-2	TGTGCCAGCAGCTCCGGACAGGGCCTATATGGCTACACCTTC	CASSSGQGLYGYTF
.	TRBV7-2	.	TRBJ2-1	TGTGCCAGCAGCTTACGAGGGGCAGCCTACAATGAGCAGTTCTTC	CASSLRGAAYNEQFF
.	TRBV7-9	.	TRBJ2-1	TGTGCCAGCAGCTTAGATTGGGGCCCCTATGAGCAGTTCTTC	CASSLDWGPYEQFF
few	TRBV6-4	.	TRBJ2-2	TGTGCCAGCAGTCCGCGACATGGGCTAGACACCGGGGAGCTGTTTTTT	CASSPRHGLDTGELFF
.	TRBV4-2	.	TRBJ1-2	TGTGCCAGCAGCCAAGTCCTGACAGGAGGGTATGGCTACACCTTC	CASSQVLTGGYGYTF
once	TRBV7-7	TRBD2	TRBJ2-3	TGTGCCAGCTCGGCTAGCGGTTCAGATACGCAGTATTTT	CASSASGSDTQYF
.	TRBV27	TRBD1	TRBJ2-1	TGTGCCAGCAGTTTATTAGGACAGGGTGAGCAGTTCTTC	CASSLLGQGEQFF
.	TRBV11-1	.	TRBJ1-2	TGTGCCAGCAGCTTAGGCCAGGGGAGCGGCTACACCTTC	CASSLGQGSGYTF
.	TRBV27	TRBD1	TRBJ1-1	TGTGCCAGCAGCCCAGACAGGGGCTATGAAGCTTTCTTT	CASSPDRGYEAFF
.	TRBV6-1	.	TRBJ2-1	TGTGCCAGCAGTGAAGCCAAGGGAGTCATCAATGAGCAGTTCTTC	CASSEAKGVINEQFF
.	TRBV6-1	.	TRBJ2-5	TGTGCCAGCAGTGACCCCCTCCGGGCTCGGAGAGAGACCCAGTACTTC	CASSDPLRARRETQYF
.	TRBV5-5	.	TRBJ1-4	TGTGCCAGCAGCTTAGCAGGCGGGGAAAAACTGTTTTTT	CASSLAGGEKLFF
.	TRBV6-1	.	TRBJ2-3	TGTGCCAGCAGTGAACCTAGGGGCACAGATACGCAGTATTTT	CASSEPRGTDTQYF
.	TRBV11-2	TRBD2	TRBJ2-3	TGTGCCAGCAGCAGAGATGTAGCGGGGGGGCACGCAGATACGCAGTATTTT	CASSRDVAGGHADTQYF